Each of the 6 T cell receptor beta chains below was sequenced from the same sample in a study of technical replicates of blood from four donors (dated by TCRdb to the late 2010s). Library prep was done by the immunoSEQ multiplex PCR assay. The source is immuneACCESS, and TCRdb retained only in-frame sequences with V and J called. Part of the clones is not carried over; for the studies checked, unresolved V genes explain less than half of this, and the remainder is unexplained. This sample has about 82,000 clones in its table, and 96% of those were observed once. The top ten hold around 0.4% of the sample. The specimen sequenced was T cells isolated from PBMCs. Receptors originate from a human donor in good health.

The rearrangement links TRBV18 to TRBJ2-2; 8 nucleotides match TRBD2. The ends lost 3 bases at V and 3 bases at J; junction bases unmatched: 6. CDR1 is KGHSH and CDR2 is LQKENI in the germline V gene. This CDR3 region has 16 residues. In nucleotides, the CDR3 is TGTGCCAGCTCACCTCGACTAGCGAGAGACACCGGGGAGCTGTTTTTT. Translating gives CASSPRLARDTGELFF.

The rearrangement joins TRBV9 to TRBJ2-5; tentatively, D is TRBD1 (6 bases). Trimming removed 4 bases from V and 2 bases from J, with 18 bases in between. Germline CDR1 is SGDLS and CDR2 is YYNGEE. The CDR3 loop spans 16 amino acids. The CDR3 spells CASSLQPTGLQETQYF. Written as DNA, the CDR3 is TGTGCCAGCAGCCTCCAGCCGACAGGCCTACAAGAGACCCAGTACTTC.

The genes are TRBV13 and TRBJ1-3; TRBD1 is a possible D gene (6 bases). Per germline, CDR1 PRHDT and CDR2 FYEKMQ (reference sequence). The CDR3 length is 16 residues. V gave up 5 bases and J gave up 0 bases, with 14 bases separating them. CDR3: CASSARQARSGNTIYF. The CDR3 DNA sequence: TGTGCCAGCAGCGCTAGACAGGCCCGCTCTGGAAACACCATATATTTT.

The chain combines TRBV6-6 with TRBJ2-7; 13 bases match TRBD2. This CDR3 spans 15 amino acids. Trimming at V came to 4 bases and at J to 7 bases, leaving 7 bases not matched to a gene. CDR1 is MNHNY and CDR2 is SVGAGI in the germline V gene (reference sequence). As DNA, the CDR3 is TGTGCCAGCAGTTCCATACTAGCGGGAGGGAGTGAGCAGTACTTC. Protein: CASSSILAGGSEQYF.

This chain joins TRBV12-5 and TRBJ2-1, with 11 bases matching TRBD1. The germline gives CDR1 LGHNT, CDR2 FRNRAP. Unmatched junction bases numbered 6, after V lost 4 bases and J lost 4 bases. The CDR3 is 16 amino acids. For the CDR3, the DNA is TGTGCTAGTGGTTCCCAGGACAGGGGGCGGTACAATGAGCAGTTCTTC. Translation: CASGSQDRGRYNEQFF.

As to this clone: The sample holds other DNA sequences that translate to the same CDR3. The chain carries TRBV6-5 and TRBJ1-1; TRBD1 matches 9 bases. Germline V CDR1 and CDR2: MNHEY, SVGAGI. CDR3 length: 14 residues. V lost 6 bases and J lost 2; bases outside the gene matches: 4. This chain's CDR3 is CASRPGQGNTEAFF. CDR3 sequence (DNA): TGTGCCAGCAGGCCGGGACAGGGTAACACTGAAGCTTTCTTT.